The present entry profiles one T cell receptor beta chain with its context. Terminally differentiated effector memory CD45RA+ cells were left out of the naive CD8 fraction, which was CD45RO-negative and positively selected for CCR7. Assay used: immunoSEQ multiplex PCR; TCRdb lists only in-frame clones, some missing. The sample shows just over 2,000,000 clones, approximately 94% of them seen only once. The sample originates from a study of shared clonotypes between healthy human individuals. The clonotype was recovered from a man aged 18-30 years in good health. Sequences were obtained from naive CD8+ T cells sorted from blood.

CDR3 bases: TGTGCCAGCAGCATGGGGGGCGTCTACGAGCAGTACTTC. Translation: CASSMGGVYEQYF. The J gene is TRBJ2-7, the V gene TRBV21-1. TRBV21-1 is labeled a pseudogene. CDR3 size: 13 residues.